This T cell receptor (beta chain) stems from a study of cytomegalovirus exposure and HLA in healthy donors (dated by TCRdb to the late 2010s). Regarding the study in general: An earlier analysis of some 600 of the donors reported under 300 Gb of sequence data and 117 million unique TCR beta sequences obtained from about 179 million T cells. About 280 gigabases of sequencing data and 75 million to 85 million unique TCR sequences made up an early release that covered roughly 670 HLA-typed donors. Of the roughly 400 genotyped donors, approximately 83% fell in the genetic ancestry cluster associated with self-reported Caucasian donors. The study aimed to test whether signatures of past pathogen exposure could be identified by cataloging public T cell receptors. The study profiled the T cell repertoires of hundreds of subjects by immunosequencing and related them to cytomegalovirus serostatus. Besides the first cohort of some 670 subjects, a separate validation cohort made up of 120 different subjects was used. High-throughput TCR immunosequencing, statistical association of individual TCRs with disease status, and machine learning were combined to predict cytomegalovirus infection status. In a later analysis, previously published TCR beta repertoires from roughly 710 donors were re-analyzed and high-resolution HLA genotyping was added so that TCR occurrence patterns could be studied. Rather than using new phenotypic data, the later analysis identified candidate immune exposures from TCR beta sequences and from how often those sequences occurred across donors. In an earlier analysis of 587 of the donors, high-throughput TCR beta sequencing was used to judge whether each TCR beta V gene segment behaved as functional or pseudogenic. Donor age, sex, ethnicity and CMV serostatus were collected together with the repertoire data. Genome-wide SNP genotypes for about 60% of the roughly 700 donors were used in a later genetic analysis, which treated that subset as a discovery cohort. All discovery cohort repertoires had been generated on a single sequencing platform. HLA typing covered class I and class II loci at four-digit resolution. Typing coverage differed by locus: A, B, C, DRB1 and DQB1 were typed in roughly 629-640 donors, DQA1 in approximately 520, DPA1 in some 600, and DPB1 in approximately 450. Several DR-DQ haplotypes were handled as single units for association and clustering because linkage in the cohort was strong. Across approximately 400 genotyped donors of the cohort, an average of 235,054 unique TCR beta nucleotide sequences per donor were sequenced, and approximately 17% of those sequences were non-productive.

Reading the germline V gene gives CDR1 SGHRS and CDR2 YFSETQ. The CDR3 goes from the cysteine to the phenylalanine over 17 residues. Only the CDR3 region is kept as DNA, spanning 51 bases read in frame from base 1. After removal of 2 bases from V and 5 bases from J, the junction retains 11 bases not matched to a gene. On this clone: There is no known antigen for this receptor. Base qualities are not recorded, but no much larger clone differs from it by a single base.

Libraries were constructed by the immunoSEQ multiplex PCR assay. For the multiplex PCR, a mixture combining 60 forward primers for TCR Vbeta segments and 13 reverse primers for TCR Jbeta segments was used. A multiplex PCR assay on genomic DNA amplified the CDR3 region of rearranged TCR beta genes. Amplified TCR beta libraries were sequenced as 87-base-pair reads on the Illumina HiSeq System. Per the source publication's procedure: Across the roughly 700 repertoires, a later analysis counted roughly 77 million unique TCR beta chains, roughly 11 million of which were shared by at least two donors. A nearest-neighbor algorithm error-corrected the raw reads and collapsed the reads into unique sequences, merging closely related sequences to remove PCR and sequencing errors. Alignment of CDR3 sequences to IMGT reference sequences was used to assign V, D and J gene segments. Each retained sequence needed at least a six-nucleotide match to both a V gene segment and a J gene segment. A rearrangement was called productive if the CDR3 had no stop codons and remained in frame with V and J, and every other rearrangement was called non-productive. CDR3 was defined according to IMGT convention as the region running from the second conserved V-encoded cysteine to the conserved J-encoded phenylalanine. Sequences without an unambiguous match to a single V gene segment were excluded from the earlier analysis of about 640 of the donors. In an earlier analysis of approximately 550 of the donors, V segments were called functional above 56.7% productive rearrangements and were called segregating when the between-donor standard deviation exceeded 5%. A statistical classification framework was built to diagnose cytomegalovirus status from the catalog of TCR beta chain sequences. In a later analysis, TCR nucleotide sequences were compared against IMGT/GENE-DB human TR gene sequences so that V and J genes could be assigned. Using the TCRdist pipeline, a later analysis assigned CDR3 sequences along with most-parsimonious VDJ recombination scenarios. In a later analysis, every TCR beta chain was defined by the combination of its CDR3 amino acid sequence and its V-gene family, and reads without a unique V-gene family were dropped. To address suspected cross-contamination and a sequencing artifact, a later analysis removed roughly 580 highly shared, low-generation-probability nucleotide sequences. A later analysis calculated a clonal expansion index for each public chain from normalized within-repertoire ranks of inferred template counts. In a later analysis, generation probabilities were computed with a VDJ recombination model fitted to out-of-frame rearrangements, and the resulting probabilities were checked against IGoR. In a later analysis, TCR-TCR, TCR-HLA and TCR-CMV co-occurrence was scored with hypergeometric tests, and a repertoire-size bias correction was applied to TCR pairs. A later analysis estimated false discovery rates by permuting HLA or CMV assignments 20 times. In a later analysis, co-occurring TCRs were grouped using DBSCAN, with TCRdist sequence similarity added in when clustering inside HLA-allele-positive subsets. Co-occurrence clustering excluded repertoires with fewer than 30,000 or more than 120,000 public chains, plus five with anomalous nucleotide sharing. TCRdb stores this immuneACCESS table with in-frame sequences only. Part of the clones is absent; in the studies checked, under half of the shortfall reflects unresolved V genes, and no reason is known for the rest. V, J and clone size derive from that table, while D and trimming were established from the DNA sequence. Across this sample there are roughly 200,000 clones, with 81% seen only once. The top ten clonotypes cover around 3.6% of the sample.

The study at large found these results: Because some donors lacked HLA typing at each locus, the association tests relied only on the typed subset. Specific HLA alleles were associated with 15,000 to 20,000 TCR beta sequences at a false discovery rate of 0.05 in a later analysis. Approximately 18 rarely observed V segments, including chromosome 9 orphons, were excluded from the earlier analysis of a few hundred of the donors because counts were too low. A later genetic analysis reported fewer N-insertions in productive TCRs among donors in an Asian-associated ancestry cluster than the roughly 720-donor mean. A further reported finding was that TCR beta sequences accurately predicted the HLA-A and HLA-B alleles for most subjects in the first cohort. In an earlier analysis of fewer than 750 of the donors, most TCR beta V segments were observed in productive rearrangements about 90% or about 30% of the time, broadly matching IMGT annotations. A later analysis reported that several top co-occurrence clusters appeared linked to parvovirus B19, influenza, CMV and Epstein-Barr virus. V-gene and J-gene trimming of TCR beta chains was associated with a missense DCLRE1C variant in a later genetic analysis, and the association was replicated in an independent cohort. Presence/absence analyses assumed roughly uniform sequencing depth across donors, an assumption that may not hold. Three of the identified cytomegalovirus-associated TCR beta chains were confirmed in vitro to be specific for cytomegalovirus antigens. According to the authors, the approach could potentially be generalized to other disease states and immunological phenotypes. The only immune exposure information available for the cohort was CMV serostatus. This cohort had only TCR beta chains sequenced, and the lack of alpha or paired-chain data limited which features could be detected. Most TCR sequences were seen in very few donors, while some public TCRs were found in many individuals. In a later analysis, HLA-associated TCR beta chains showed more clonal expansion and lower generation probabilities than non-associated chains that were equally common. A later analysis found that TCR association rates varied across HLA loci, with DRB1 alleles showing the most associated TCRs and HLA-C alleles the fewest. A later analysis found that most CMV-associated TCR beta chains appeared HLA-restricted, with HLA associations seemingly driven largely by CMV exposure. In both the original and validation cohorts, the classifier was reported to diagnose cytomegalovirus status with high specificity and sensitivity. The sequencing pipeline was judged likely to have produced a cluster of highly shared sequence variants as a technical artifact. Some IMGT-functional V segments, including TRBV6-2 and TRBV6-3, could not be told apart with the 87-base-pair reads, so those segments were excluded. Correlated functional status among segregating V segments might be attributable to linkage disequilibrium, but an unknown experimental factor could not be ruled out. In the study, 150 to 200 TCR beta chains were listed as associated with cytomegalovirus. When HLA alleles, especially DR and DQ, strongly co-occurred, TCR associations were difficult to assign to individual alleles.

The cohort was made up of about 670 healthy bone marrow donors. All cohort members were sampled while nominally healthy, although unrecorded immune exposures were likely present. The donor tested CMV seropositive, placing the donor among the 250 to 300 seropositive members of the cohort. Each donor provided a peripheral blood sample, and peripheral blood mononuclear cells were used for TCR beta sequencing. The Qiagen DNeasy Blood Extraction Kit was used to extract genomic DNA from the blood cell samples. Sequenced: PBMCs. The clonotype comes from a man in his forties in good health and CMV-seropositive. The sequence links TRBV5-1 to TRBJ1-1; 11 middle bases align to TRBD1. CDR3 reads: CASSLGPVGQGGTEAFF. The DNA sequence is as follows: TGCGCCAGCAGCTTAGGTCCTGTGGGACAGGGGGGAACTGAAGCTTTCTTT.